Listed here are 5 T cell receptor beta chains from one sample, sequenced in a study of CD8 T cells in ankylosing spondylitis. TCRdb itself ran the 5' RACE reads through MiXCR, one entry per CDR3 protein. This sample carries fewer than 450,000 distinct CDR3 sequences, roughly 15% of them seen once, and the ten largest clones take under 1.2%. Which antigens these TCRs recognize remains unknown. General study findings and limits: Seemingly distinctive of ankylosing spondylitis blood was a TCR beta motif formed by eight highly homologous variants.

The sample comprised blood, either unsorted or a sorted T cell fraction (not recorded which). These receptors all stem from a male donor with ankylosing spondylitis.

This clonotype was recorded at least ten times. J is TRBJ2-5 and V is TRBV12-3 or TRBV12-4, with D unclear. The CDR3 spans 13 residues. With 3 bases removed from V and 1 base from J, the gap between germline ends came to 6 bases. For the CDR3, the DNA is TGTGCCAGCAGTTTTGTCAGCCAAGAGACCCAGTACTTC. Translating gives CASSFVSQETQYF.

The CDR3 sequence: CASSLTSDRTDTQYF. CDR3 sequence (DNA): TGTGCCAGCAGCTTAACTAGCGATAGGACAGATACGCAGTATTTT. The chain recombines TRBV7-3 with TRBJ2-3; D might be TRBD2 (5 bases). The ends were cut back, 0 bases at V and 3 bases at J, with 10 bases in the middle. The CDR3 is 15 residues long. Germline assignment: CDR1 SGHTA and CDR2 FQGTGA.

This chain links TRBV5-5 with TRBJ2-5; 12 bases are shared with TRBD2. The length of the CDR3 is 17 residues. V lost 0 bases, J lost 4 bases, and 7 bases stayed unmatched. Germline V lookup: CDR1 SGHKS, CDR2 YYEKEE (reference sequence). The CDR3 nucleotides are TGTGCCAGCAGCTTGGGTCTAGCGGGGGGGCCAGGAGAGACCCAGTACTTC. Protein: CASSLGLAGGPGETQYF.

This clonotype was counted only a few times. The CDR3 here is CASSPTLAGLNQDTQYF. The CDR3 bases are TGTGCCAGCAGTCCCACCTTAGCGGGGTTGAACCAGGATACGCAGTATTTT. This sequence joins TRBV27 and TRBJ2-3, with 8 bases that match TRBD2. CDR3 length: 17 amino acids. CDR1 is MNHEY, CDR2 SMNVEV, per germline (reference sequence). The V gene end was trimmed by 5 bases and the J gene end by 6 bases; junction bases not matched to a gene: 16.

The V call is TRBV9, the J call TRBJ2-3; D remains unclear. V gave up 4 bases and J gave up 10 bases, with 13 bases separating them. Germline V gives CDR1 SGDLS, CDR2 YYNGEE. This CDR3 is built from 12 residues. DNA for the CDR3: TGTGCCAGCAGCCCCCGAGATAGTTCGCAGTATTTT. Translation: CASSPRDSSQYF.